Below are 10 T cell receptor beta chains sequenced from a single sample in a study of chemoradiotherapy in HPV16-positive cancers. Sequencing used immunoSEQ multiplex PCR; TCRdb keeps in-frame clones, though not all of them. The sample yields more than 9,000 clones, approximately 70% seen once. Sample collection occurred from a patient who underwent chemoradiotherapy. The receptors derive from a human donor with HPV-associated anogenital cancer.

This rearrangement joins TRBV15 to TRBJ2-1; no clear D gene. V lost 0 bases to trimming and J lost 9 bases, with 9 bases between them. Germline CDR1 reads LNHNV; CDR2 reads YYDKDF (reference sequence). The CDR3 extends over 13 amino acids. CDR3 coding DNA: TGTGCCACCAGCAGAGAACTCTCTCGTGAGCAGTTCTTC. Translation: CATSRELSREQFF.

This sequence joins TRBV4-2 and TRBJ1-4; no firm D call. The CDR3 loop spans 15 amino acids. Germline V gene lookup returns CDR1 LGHNA and CDR2 YNFKEQ. The V end lost 1 base, the J end lost 7 bases, and 13 bases lay between the germline ends. The CDR3 DNA is TGTGCCAGCAGCCAAGCCTCCGGCGCCCCTGAAAAACTGTTTTTT. Amino acid sequence: CASSQASGAPEKLFF.

CDR3 sequence: CASSLGRSNDYNEQFF. The CDR3 region has the DNA TGTGCCAGCAGCTTAGGTCGGAGCAACGATTACAATGAGCAGTTCTTC. The chain carries TRBV7-8 and TRBJ2-1; D gene unclear. Looked up from germline, CDR1 is SGHVS and CDR2 is FQNEAQ. This CDR3 has 16 amino acids. V was cut by 1 base and J by 4 bases, with 14 bases left in between.

V gene TRBV21-1 combines with J gene TRBJ1-1. TRBV21-1 constitutes a pseudogene. CDR3 size: 17 residues. The chain's CDR3 is CTYSGGSGGFMNTEAFF. CDR3 DNA: TGTACATATTCAGGGGGTAGCGGGGGGTTTATGAACACTGAAGCTTTCTTT.

V usage is TRBV4-1 and J usage is TRBJ1-2; 8 bases agree with TRBD1. CDR1 and CDR2 from the germline V gene are MGHRA and YSYEKL. The CDR3 runs 16 residues. Losses at the gene ends were 4 bases for V and 2 bases for J; bases not matched to a gene: 9. In nucleotides, the CDR3 is TGCGCCAGCAGCCTGCCGTCCAGGGGGCGGAACTATGGCTACACCTTC. This codes for CASSLPSRGRNYGYTF.

The gene calls are TRBV13 and TRBJ2-6; D is perhaps TRBD1 (5 bases). The CDR3 consists of 15 residues. Germline V gene data show CDR1 as PRHDT and CDR2 as FYEKMQ (reference sequence). The germline V and J ends were trimmed by 3 bases and 3 bases, with 9 bases remaining between them. The DNA of the CDR3 is TGTGCCAGCAGCTTGCAGGGTAGTGGGGCCAACGTCCTGACTTTC. Translation: CASSLQGSGANVLTF.

This clone was counted only a few times. CDR3 nucleotide sequence: TGCGCCAGCAGACTAGGACAGGGGACCACTGAAGCTTTCTTT. This encodes CASRLGQGTTEAFF. V is TRBV5-1 and J is TRBJ1-1; 9 bases match TRBD1. CDR1 is SGHRS and CDR2 is YFSETQ in the germline V gene. V lost 5 bases and J lost 4; bases outside the gene matches: 6. The CDR3 has 14 amino acids.

The chain has TRBV2 and TRBJ1-6, with D uncertain. Per the germline V gene, CDR1 is SNHLY and CDR2 is FYNNEI. Trimming left V 4 bases short and J 9 bases short, with 4 bases between. This CDR3 has 11 residues. CDR3 in DNA: TGTGCCAGCAGTGGGGCTTCACCCCTCCACTTT. It codes for CASSGASPLHF.

This sequence joins TRBV29-1 and TRBJ1-3, with D possibly matching TRBD1 (5 bases). V was trimmed by 7 bases and J by 2 bases, leaving 9 bases between them. Germline V gives CDR1 SQVTM, CDR2 ANQGSEA. The CDR3 consists of 12 residues. As DNA, the CDR3 is TGCAGCGCCAGGGTCGCTGGAAACACCATATATTTT. Amino acids: CSARVAGNTIYF.

The chain couples TRBV5-1 to TRBJ1-1; D might be TRBD1 (5 bases). CDR1 SGHRS and CDR2 YFSETQ come from the germline V gene. Trimming removed 4 bases from V and 3 bases from J, with 7 bases in between. The CDR3 sequence is 12 residues long. The CDR3 DNA is TGCGCCAGCAGCCCGGGGGACACTGAAGCTTTCTTT. It codes for CASSPGDTEAFF.